This T cell receptor beta chain was observed in a study of a mutant IDH1 vaccine in newly diagnosed glioma. Time point described: week 35, safety follow-up. The investigators gave 300 ug of mutant IDH1 20-mer peptide in each vaccine dose, together with topical imiquimod. Concerning this clone itself: Its antigen is still unknown.

Clones were read by immunoSEQ multiplex PCR, and TCRdb kept only the in-frame ones, dropping some. This sample has just over 65,000 clones, with approximately 84% found just once. The source is a man aged 18-30 years with glioma. Source: PBMCs, taken from a glioma patient whose treatment included an IDH1 peptide vaccine.

The CDR3 protein is CASSADLNQETQYF. CDR3 nucleotide sequence: TGTGCCAGCAGCGCAGACTTAAACCAAGAGACCCAGTACTTC. The V call is TRBV7-8, the J call TRBJ2-5, with D hard to call. The CDR3 is 14 residues long. Trimming stripped 5 bases from V and 0 bases from J, with 10 bases between. CDR1 is SGHVS and CDR2 is FQNEAQ in the germline V gene. Full variable domain (outside the CDR3, taken from reference TRBV7-8 and TRBJ2-5): GAGVSQSPRYKVAKRGQDVALRCDPISGHVSLFWYQQALGQGPEFLTYFQNEAQLDKSGLPSDRFFAERPEGSVSTLKIQRTQQEDSAVYLCASSADLNQETQYFGPGTRLLVL.